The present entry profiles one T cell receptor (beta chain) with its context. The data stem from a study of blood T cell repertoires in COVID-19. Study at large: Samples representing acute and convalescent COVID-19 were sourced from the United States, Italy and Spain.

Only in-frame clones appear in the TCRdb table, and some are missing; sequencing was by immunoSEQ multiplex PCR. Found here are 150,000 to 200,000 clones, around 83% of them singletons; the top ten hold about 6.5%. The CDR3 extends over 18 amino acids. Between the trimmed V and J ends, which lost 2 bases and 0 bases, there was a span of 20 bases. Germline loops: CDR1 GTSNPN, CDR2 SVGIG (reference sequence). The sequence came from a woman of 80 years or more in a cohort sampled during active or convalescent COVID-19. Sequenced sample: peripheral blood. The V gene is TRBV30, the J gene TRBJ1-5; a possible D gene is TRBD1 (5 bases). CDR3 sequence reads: CAWSRYRPDKVSNQPQHF. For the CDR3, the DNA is TGTGCCTGGAGTCGCTATAGACCGGACAAAGTTAGCAATCAGCCCCAGCATTTT.